The 20 T cell receptor beta chains below come from one sample, sequenced in a study of blood T cell repertoires in COVID-19. The method was immunoSEQ multiplex PCR; TCRdb's version includes in-frame clones alone and lacks a portion of them. Here the sample spans 200,000 to 300,000 clones, more than 70% being singletons. Sequencing was performed on PBMCs or T cells enriched from blood (not recorded which). The receptors here all came from a woman aged 40-49 years with acute COVID-19.

J is TRBJ2-5 and V is TRBV3-1 (or the pseudogene TRBV3-2); TRBD1 is a possible D gene (5 bases). Germline V gives CDR1 LGHDT, CDR2 YNNKEL (reference sequence). There are 13 residues in the CDR3. The V end lost 4 bases, the J end lost 5 bases, and 11 bases lay between the germline ends. The CDR3 sequence is CASSPGLGETQYF. CDR3 in DNA: TGTGCCAGCAGCCCAGGGTTAGGTGAGACCCAGTACTTC.

The sample holds one count of this clone. The CDR3 nucleotides are TGTGCCAGCAGTTCCACAGGGGGAGACTATGGCTACACCTTC. Its translation: CASSSTGGDYGYTF. V is TRBV28 and J is TRBJ1-2, with 8 bases matching TRBD1. The V gene end was trimmed by 4 bases and the J gene end by 3 bases; junction bases not matched to a gene: 4. In germline, CDR1 is MDHEN, CDR2 SYDVKM. The CDR3 covers 14 residues.

The chain links TRBV29-1 to TRBJ1-1; 8 bases match TRBD1. The V gene's germline CDR1 is SQVTM and CDR2 ANQGSEA. The CDR3 length is 13 residues. V lost 7 bases to trimming and J lost 1 base; unmatched junction nucleotides: 5. The CDR3 bases are TGCAGCGCGCAGGGGGCATCGAACACTGAAGCTTTCTTT. Its protein is CSAQGASNTEAFF.

The chain combines TRBV5-1 with TRBJ1-1, with 9 bases that match TRBD1. Germline V CDR1 and CDR2: SGHRS, YFSETQ. This CDR3 region has 13 residues. After removal of 4 bases from V and 7 bases from J, the junction contained 5 bases not matched to a gene. CDR3 in amino acids: CASSATGQGEAFF. The CDR3 coding sequence is TGCGCCAGCAGCGCCACGGGACAGGGTGAAGCTTTCTTT.

This sequence joins TRBV7-7 and TRBJ2-2, with 7 bases aligning to TRBD2. This CDR3 is 16 amino acids long. J gave up 7 bases and V 10 bases, and 18 bases lay outside the gene matches. Germline CDR1 is SSHAT and CDR2 is FNYEAQ (reference sequence). The CDR3 DNA follows: TGTGCCACGCGGTTCGCGGGAGTGGGGAAGGACGGGGAGCTGTTTTTT. Amino acids: CATRFAGVGKDGELFF.

Only one count was recorded for this clone. The rearrangement links TRBV5-1 to TRBJ1-6; maybe TRBD1 (6 bases). The CDR3 is 14 amino acids. Deletions cut 0 bases from V and 10 bases from J, with 11 bases between. Germline lookup yields CDR1 SGHRS and CDR2 YFSETQ. Written as DNA, the CDR3 is TGCGCCAGCAGCTTGGAACAGGGACGATCACCCCTCCACTTT. This encodes CASSLEQGRSPLHF.

By sample fraction, this clone is medium-sized. The chain employs TRBV5-4 and TRBJ1-1; 7 positions agree with TRBD1. Germline values: CDR1 SGHNT, CDR2 YYREEE (reference sequence). V lost 4 bases to trimming and J lost 3 bases; unmatched junction nucleotides: 6. This CDR3 contains 14 residues. The chain's CDR3 is CASSPLDRDTEAFF. DNA for the CDR3: TGTGCCAGCAGCCCCCTTGACAGGGACACTGAAGCTTTCTTT.

The chain has TRBV29-1 and TRBJ1-1; possibly TRBD1 for D (6 bases). The V end was cut by 7 bases, the J end by 6 bases, with 18 bases between. CDR1 and CDR2 from the germline V gene are SQVTM and ANQGSEA. The length of the CDR3 is 13 residues. This CDR3 is CSGKLQGMAEAFF. CDR3 coding DNA: TGCAGCGGTAAGCTACAGGGTATGGCTGAAGCTTTCTTT. Variable domain in full (rest from reference TRBV29-1 and TRBJ1-1): SAVISQKPSRDICQRGTSLTIQCQVDSQVTMMFWYRQQPGQSLTLIATANQGSEATYESGFVIDKFPISRPNLTFSTLTVSNMSPEDSSIYLCSGKLQGMAEAFFGQGTRLTVV.

V usage is TRBV7-2 and J usage is TRBJ1-2; no firm D call. The V gene lost 2 bases and the J gene lost 10 bases, with 11 bases spanning the gap. The V gene's germline CDR1 is SGHTA and CDR2 FQGNSA. This CDR3 is built from 12 residues. In nucleotides, the CDR3 is TGTGCCAGCAGCTTAAGAGGGATTGACTACACCTTC. Amino acids: CASSLRGIDYTF.

The gene calls are TRBV5-1 and TRBJ1-4; no clear D gene. The CDR3 runs to 15 residues. V was shortened by 0 bases and J by 7 bases, with 13 bases between the two germline ends. CDR1 and CDR2 (germline): SGHRS, YFSETQ. DNA of the CDR3: TGCGCCAGCAGCTTGGACGGCTTGGGAGGTGAAAAACTGTTTTTT. Translation: CASSLDGLGGEKLFF. The variable domain in full, completed from reference TRBV5-1 and TRBJ1-4, reads KAGVTQTPRYLIKTRGQQVTLSCSPISGHRSVSWYQQTPGQGLQFLFEYFSETQRNKGNFPGRFSGRQFSNSRSEMNVSTLELGDSALYLCASSLDGLGGEKLFFGSGTQLSVL.

The chain combines TRBV3-1 (or the pseudogene TRBV3-2) with TRBJ2-1; maybe TRBD2 (6 bases). V lost 4 bases, J lost 7 bases, and 11 bases lay in between. This CDR3 region has 13 residues. CDR1 and CDR2 from the germline V gene are LGHDT and YNNKEL (reference sequence). The CDR3 DNA reads as TGTGCCAGCAGCCGGGGACTCTATAATGAGCAGTTCTTC. Its translation: CASSRGLYNEQFF.

This chain joins TRBV5-5 and TRBJ2-7; D not certain. Germline CDR1 is SGHKS and CDR2 is YYEKEE (reference sequence). The V end was cut by 2 bases, the J end by 6 bases, with 9 bases between. The CDR3 spans 12 residues. DNA for the CDR3: TGTGCCAGCAGCTTTAATAGCCGCGAGCAGTACTTC. It is translated as CASSFNSREQYF.

The rearrangement uses TRBV5-4 and TRBJ1-3; D not certain. V was pared by 5 bases and J by 0 bases, with 6 bases between. Germline V gene data show CDR1 as SGHNT and CDR2 as YYREEE (reference sequence). This CDR3 comprises 13 residues. As DNA, the CDR3 is TGTGCCAGCAGGTTTTACTCTGGAAACACCATATATTTT. Its translation: CASRFYSGNTIYF.

In DNA, the CDR3 is TGTGCCAGCAGCTTTGTTCCCCCGGATGGCTACACCTTC. Residues: CASSFVPPDGYTF. This rearrangement joins TRBV12-1 to TRBJ1-2. TRBV12-1 is termed a pseudogene. This CDR3 has 13 amino acids.

The chain couples TRBV30 to TRBJ2-7, with D tentatively TRBD2 (6 bases). The germline V and J ends were trimmed by 4 bases and 2 bases, with 15 bases remaining between them. The CDR3 runs to 14 residues. Germline loops: CDR1 GTSNPN, CDR2 SVGIG (reference sequence). In nucleotides, the CDR3 is TGTGCCTGGATTCCCCACGCGGGGACCTACGAGCAGTACTTC. Translated: CAWIPHAGTYEQYF.

The chain employs TRBV28 and TRBJ2-4; perhaps TRBD1 as D (6 bases). This CDR3 spans 13 amino acids. Trimming cost V 6 bases and J 5 bases, with 11 bases left between them. Germline CDR1 is MDHEN and CDR2 is SYDVKM. The CDR3 sequence: CASSKNRENIQYF. Here the CDR3 DNA reads TGTGCCAGCAGCAAGAACAGGGAAAACATTCAGTACTTC. Supplemented by reference TRBV28 and TRBJ2-4, the full variable domain reads DVKVTQSSRYLVKRTGEKVFLECVQDMDHENMFWYRQDPGLGLRLIYFSYDVKMKEKGDIPEGYSVSREKKERFSLILESASTNQTSMYLCASSKNRENIQYFGAGTRLSVL.

This clone has only one observation. The V gene is TRBV21-1, the J gene TRBJ1-1; the table's D call of TRBD1 was not tested on the DNA. TRBV21-1 is noted as a pseudogene. CDR3 length: 14 residues. In DNA, the CDR3 is TGTGCCAGCAGCACAAAGGGGGCCGACACTGAAGCTTTCTTT. This translates into CASSTKGADTEAFF.

This clone was counted only a few times. The chain combines TRBV7-9 with TRBJ2-2, with TRBD1 matching over 7 bases. This CDR3 is 16 amino acids long. The germline CDR1 and CDR2 sequences are SEHNR and FQNEAQ (reference sequence). The trim removed 5 bases at V and 3 bases at J, leaving 9 bases unmatched. The CDR3 protein is CASSAPDRVYTGELFF. The CDR3 DNA is TGTGCCAGCAGCGCCCCCGACAGGGTTTACACCGGGGAGCTGTTTTTT.

For this clone: This CDR3 is missing its conserved last phenylalanine or tryptophan, likely due to a read error. It is unclear where the CDR3 begins or ends on the DNA, so no DNA is shown, and the CDR3 is as TCRdb lists it. The chain carries TRBV20-1 and TRBJ1-1; the table's D call, TRBD1, was not checked against the DNA. The CDR3 comprises 8 residues, both ends counted. CDR1 and CDR2 from the germline V gene are DFQATT and SNEGSKA (reference sequence). The CDR3 region is CSALQGLV.

The chain recombines TRBV9 with TRBJ1-2; the match to TRBD1 covers 8 bases. With 1 base clipped from V and 6 bases from J, the junction kept 2 bases outside the gene matches. Germline CDR1 reads SGDLS; CDR2 reads YYNGEE. CDR3 length equals 13 residues. This chain's CDR3 is CASSVPGGDGYTF. The CDR3 region has the DNA TGTGCCAGCAGCGTACCAGGGGGCGATGGCTACACCTTC. Full variable domain (missing parts from reference TRBV9 and TRBJ1-2): DSGVTQTPKHLITATGQRVTLRCSPRSGDLSVYWYQQSLDQGLQFLIQYYNGEERAKGNILERFSAQQFPDLHSELNLSSLELGDSALYFCASSVPGGDGYTFGSGTRLTVV.